This TCR beta chain was captured in a study of blood T cell repertoires in COVID-19. Trimming cost V 0 bases and J 7 bases; bases outside gene matches: 6. Germline V CDR1 and CDR2: MNHEY, SMNVEV (reference sequence). This CDR3 region has 18 residues. Using immunoSEQ multiplex PCR, the repertoire was profiled, and TCRdb retains in-frame clones only, with some absent. The repertoire holds fewer than 200,000 clones, with over 80% as singletons. The V gene is TRBV27, the J gene TRBJ2-1, with 16 nucleotides matching TRBD2. This receptor was taken from a woman in her forties or fifties who had recovered from COVID-19. Specimen: PBMCs or T cells enriched from blood (not recorded which). CDR3 protein: CASSLSGTSGRVRNEQFF. The CDR3 nucleotides read TGTGCCAGCAGTTTATCGGGGACTAGCGGGAGGGTTAGGAATGAGCAGTTCTTC.